The text below deals with one T cell receptor beta chain. The data originate from a study of blood T cell repertoires in COVID-19. Study-level information: Samples came from the United States, Italy and Spain, spanning acute and convalescent COVID-19. T cells, B-cell-depleted T cells, or PBMCs provided the cDNA or gDNA that served as material.

Original handling: Estimation of nucleated cell counts relied on the amplification of reference gene primers. TCRdb's copy holds only in-frame clones and misses some; the assay was immunoSEQ multiplex PCR. V, J and clone size derive from that table, while D and trimming were established from the DNA sequence. The table records roughly 300,000 clones, roughly 84% of them present only once. Trimming took off 3 bases at V and 4 bases at J, with 12 bases between the two ends. The CDR3 consists of 13 residues. CDR1 DFQATT and CDR2 SNEGSKA come from the germline V gene (reference sequence). The sequenced sample was peripheral blood. The receptor comes from a human donor with COVID-19, enrolled during active disease. The donor label of this sample is uncertain. This chain joins TRBV20-1 and TRBJ1-2, with a possible D match to TRBD1 (6 bases). CDR3 protein: CSASSGGTYGYTF. CDR3 bases: TGCAGTGCTAGTTCGGGGGGCACCTATGGCTACACCTTC.